This TCR beta chain was captured by sequencing in a study of T cell responses to AZD1222 COVID-19 vaccine. Across the whole study: Researchers grouped second doses given at about 4 or about 12 weeks into one pool.

Findings and caveats of the study: Among the donors, most were white British and more were female, and clonal diversity was possibly underestimated. Baseline serology detected seropositivity in only six AZD1222 recipients.

TCRdb's table, derived via immunoSEQ multiplex PCR, lists solely in-frame clones and lacks some. The sample has roughly 99,000 clones, around 87% seen once. As to this clone: Its antigen is still unknown.

Trimming stripped 5 bases from V and 1 base from J, with 9 bases between. The CDR3 consists of 13 residues. CDR1 is MNHEY and CDR2 is SMNVEV in the germline V gene (reference sequence). V is TRBV27 and J is TRBJ2-7; D is perhaps TRBD2 (7 bases). Source: peripheral blood, taken on day 0 of AZD1222 vaccination. The TCR was taken from an adult in good health. CDR3 region: CASSRGGSYEQYF. The CDR3 DNA reads as TGTGCCAGCAGTAGGGGGGGGTCCTACGAGCAGTACTTC.